A single sample is the source of the 4 T cell receptor beta chains below, sequenced in a study of T cell responses to AZD1222 COVID-19 vaccine. Clones were read by immunoSEQ multiplex PCR, and TCRdb kept only the in-frame ones, dropping some. The table lists about 180,000 clones, around 88% of them singletons. The sample here was peripheral blood, taken on day 0 of AZD1222 vaccination. All receptors come from an adult in good health.

The chain combines TRBV19 with TRBJ1-1; D possibly corresponds to TRBD1 (5 bases). The CDR3 has 14 amino acids. Germline-derived CDR1 and CDR2 are LNHDA and SQIVND (reference sequence). V was shortened by 7 bases and J by 3 bases, with 15 bases between the two germline ends. The CDR3 spells CASNKRGVYTEAFF. The CDR3 bases are TGTGCCAGTAATAAAAGGGGCGTCTACACTGAAGCTTTCTTT.

The V gene is TRBV10-3, the J gene TRBJ2-5; tentatively, D is TRBD2 (5 bases). Germline V lookup: CDR1 ENHRY, CDR2 SYGVKD. CDR3 length: 14 residues. Trimming stripped 2 bases from V and 0 bases from J, with 7 bases between. DNA of the CDR3: TGTGCCATCAGTGAGAGGGAGTACCAAGAGACCCAGTACTTC. Translation gives CAISEREYQETQYF.

The chain links TRBV12-5 to TRBJ2-2; D is possibly TRBD1 (6 bases). The CDR3 has 15 residues. Germline V CDR1 and CDR2: LGHNT, FRNRAP. Deletions cut 1 base from V and 5 bases from J, with 11 bases between. The CDR3 bases are TGTGCTAGTGGTTTGGCACAAACAGGGACCGGGGAGCTGTTTTTT. Translating it yields CASGLAQTGTGELFF. Full variable domain (remainder filled in from reference TRBV12-5 and TRBJ2-2): DARVTQTPRHKVTEMGQEVTMRCQPILGHNTVFWYRQTMMQGLELLAYFRNRAPLDDSGMPKDRFSAEMPDATLATLKIQPSEPRDSAVYFCASGLAQTGTGELFFGEGSRLTVL.

This clone was seen only once. The chain uses TRBV28 and TRBJ2-7, with 8 bases lining up with TRBD1. Per the germline V gene, CDR1 is MDHEN and CDR2 is SYDVKM. This CDR3 region has 14 residues. Trimming at V came to 6 bases and at J to 6 bases, leaving 10 bases not matched to a gene. The CDR3 nucleotides read TGTGCCAGCAGCTCCACGGACAGGGTGCCCGAGCAGTACTTC. Its translation is CASSSTDRVPEQYF.